Sequencing of this T cell receptor beta chain was carried out in a study of shared clonotypes between healthy human individuals. CDR3 length equals 13 residues. V gave up 5 bases and J gave up 7 bases, with 11 bases separating them. The germline V gene has CDR1 SEHNR and CDR2 FQNEAQ (reference sequence). The protocol was immunoSEQ multiplex PCR, while the TCRdb copy is restricted to in-frame clones and leaves out a portion. The repertoire includes approximately 470,000 clones, over 75% of them detected once, and 10% to 15% sits in the top ten. Healthy HIV-negative adults with no recent acute infections or vaccinations were recruited as donors. There were only Caucasian adults among the donors, and all lived in Nashville, Tennessee. Genomic DNA for unsorted samples was obtained from approximately 100 million PBMCs.

This TCR was sampled from a woman aged 40 to 50 in good health. Some clones in this sample may be carry-over from other donors' samples. Sequenced sample: PBMCs. This chain connects TRBV7-9 to TRBJ1-4; tentatively, D is TRBD1 (6 bases). The CDR3 sequence: CASSAQGGEKLFF. The CDR3 region has the DNA TGTGCCAGCAGCGCACAGGGTGGTGAAAAACTGTTTTTT. Filled out from reference TRBV7-9 and TRBJ1-4, the complete variable domain reads DTGVSQNPRHKITKRGQNVTFRCDPISEHNRLYWYRQTLGQGPEFLTYFQNEAQLEKSRLLSDRFSAERPKGSFSTLEIQRTEQGDSAMYLCASSAQGGEKLFFGSGTQLSVL.